This TCR beta chain was sequenced in a study of blood T cells in healthy people across ages. V was clipped by 4 bases and J by 5 bases, with 17 bases between them. This CDR3 contains 14 residues. The germline CDR1 and CDR2 sequences are DFQATT and SNEGSKA (reference sequence). Study-wide points: Comparison with aged donors showed that long-lived donors had more naive CD4+ cells and higher diversity. Per-million-T-cell TCR beta diversity fell roughly linearly with age.

This clonotype was found many times. Its antigen is still unknown. Sample-barcoded 5' priming and a J-beta primer mix drove a second PCR of about 7 to 11 cycles. TCRdb re-derived calls from the 5' RACE reads in MiXCR, one entry per CDR3 protein. The data hold 550,000 to 700,000 distinct CDR3 sequences, with 25% to 30% observed a single time. The chain has TRBV20-1 and TRBJ2-5, with D uncertain. This TCR was recovered from a woman in her 70s in good health. The sequenced sample was blood. This CDR3 is CSATGGPAGETQYF. CDR3 bases: TGCAGTGCTACAGGTGGCCCCGCTGGGGAGACCCAGTACTTC.